This record concerns one T cell receptor (beta chain) sequence. Its antigen remains unidentified. This sample is part of a study of a mutant IDH1 vaccine in newly diagnosed glioma. In germline, CDR1 is ENHRY, CDR2 SYGVKD. V lost 10 bases and J lost 0; bases outside the gene matches: 6. The CDR3 spans 15 residues. TCRdb's table, derived via immunoSEQ multiplex PCR, lists solely in-frame clones and lacks some. The sample includes some 44,000 clones, around 83% of them seen just once. The time point denotes: week 35, safety follow-up. The study gave 300 ug of mutant IDH1 20-mer peptide per vaccine dose, with topical imiquimod.

This sequence originates from a woman between 50 and 59 years old with glioma. The material sequenced was PBMCs, taken from a glioma patient whose treatment included an IDH1 peptide vaccine. The chain uses TRBV10-3 and TRBJ1-3; 10 bases are shared with TRBD1. The CDR3 DNA reads as TGTGCCACGCTGGACAGGGGGTTCTCTGGAAACACCATATATTTT. It translates to CATLDRGFSGNTIYF.